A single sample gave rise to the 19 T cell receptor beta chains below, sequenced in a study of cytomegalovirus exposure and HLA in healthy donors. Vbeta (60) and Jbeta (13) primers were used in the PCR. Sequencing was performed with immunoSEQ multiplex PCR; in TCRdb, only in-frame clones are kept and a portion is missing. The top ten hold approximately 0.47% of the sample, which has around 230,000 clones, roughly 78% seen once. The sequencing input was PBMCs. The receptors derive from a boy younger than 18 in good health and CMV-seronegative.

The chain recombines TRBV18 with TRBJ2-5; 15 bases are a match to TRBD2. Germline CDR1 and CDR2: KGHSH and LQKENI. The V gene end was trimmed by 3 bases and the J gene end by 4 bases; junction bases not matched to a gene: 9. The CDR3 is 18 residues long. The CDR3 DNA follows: TGTGCCAGCTCACCCTGGACTAGCGGGGGGGCCGGTGGAGAGACCCAGTACTTC. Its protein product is CASSPWTSGGAGGETQYF. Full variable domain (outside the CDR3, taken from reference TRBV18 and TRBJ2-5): NAGVMQNPRHLVRRRGQEARLRCSPMKGHSHVYWYRQLPEEGLKFMVYLQKENIIDESGMPKERFSAEFPKEGPSILRIQQVVRGDSAAYFCASSPWTSGGAGGETQYFGPGTRLLVL.

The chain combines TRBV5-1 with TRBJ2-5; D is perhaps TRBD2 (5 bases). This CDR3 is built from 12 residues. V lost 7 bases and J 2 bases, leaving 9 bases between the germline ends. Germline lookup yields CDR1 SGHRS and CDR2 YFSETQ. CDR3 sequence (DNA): TGCGCCAGCGGGAGACCGCAAGAGACCCAGTACTTC. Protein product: CASGRPQETQYF.

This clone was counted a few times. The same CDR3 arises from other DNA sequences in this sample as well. The CDR3 DNA is TGTGCCAGTAGGAGGGGCTATGGCTACACCTTC. Residues: CASRRGYGYTF. The chain joins TRBV6-5 to TRBJ1-2; D is perhaps TRBD1 (5 bases). The CDR3 is 11 residues long. Between the trimmed V and J ends, which lost 9 bases and 4 bases, there was a span of 9 bases. CDR1 is MNHEY and CDR2 is SVGAGI in the germline V gene.

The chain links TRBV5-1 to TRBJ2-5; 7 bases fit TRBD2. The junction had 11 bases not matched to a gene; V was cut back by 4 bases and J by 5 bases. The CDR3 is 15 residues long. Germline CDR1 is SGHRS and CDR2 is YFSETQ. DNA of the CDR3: TGCGCCAGCAGCACCTCTTTATTCGGGGGGGAGACCCAGTACTTC. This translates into CASSTSLFGGETQYF.

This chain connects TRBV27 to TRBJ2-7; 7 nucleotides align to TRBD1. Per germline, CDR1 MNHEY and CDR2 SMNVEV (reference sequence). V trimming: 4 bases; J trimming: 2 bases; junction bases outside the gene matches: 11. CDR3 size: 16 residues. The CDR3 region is CASSSHRGFPAYEQYF. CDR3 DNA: TGTGCCAGCAGTTCCCACAGGGGTTTCCCTGCCTACGAGCAGTACTTC.

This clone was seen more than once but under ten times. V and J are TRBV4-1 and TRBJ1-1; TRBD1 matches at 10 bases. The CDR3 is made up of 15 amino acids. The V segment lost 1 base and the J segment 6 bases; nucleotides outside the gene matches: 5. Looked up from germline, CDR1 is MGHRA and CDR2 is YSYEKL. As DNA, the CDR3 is TGCGCCAGCAGCCAAGTATGGACAGGGGGTCCTGAAGCTTTCTTT. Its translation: CASSQVWTGGPEAFF.

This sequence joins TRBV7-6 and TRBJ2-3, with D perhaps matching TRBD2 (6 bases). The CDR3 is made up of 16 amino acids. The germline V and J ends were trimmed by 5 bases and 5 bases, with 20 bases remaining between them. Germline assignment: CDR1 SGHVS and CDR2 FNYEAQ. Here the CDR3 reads CASSQRHVGGGDTQYF. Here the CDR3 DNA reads TGTGCCAGCAGCCAAAGACACGTCGGGGGTGGAGATACGCAGTATTTT.

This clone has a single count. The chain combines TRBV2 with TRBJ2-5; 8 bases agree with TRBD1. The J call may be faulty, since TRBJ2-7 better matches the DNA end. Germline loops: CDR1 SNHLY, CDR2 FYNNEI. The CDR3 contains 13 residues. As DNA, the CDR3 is TGTGCCAGCAGGGACAGGGAATCCTACGAGCAGTACTTC. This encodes CASRDRESYEQYF.

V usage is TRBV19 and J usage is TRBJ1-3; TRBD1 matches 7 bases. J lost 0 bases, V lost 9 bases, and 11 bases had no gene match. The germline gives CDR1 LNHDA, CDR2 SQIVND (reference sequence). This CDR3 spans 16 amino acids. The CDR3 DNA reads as TGTGCCAGCGGCGGGACAGCTTATTACTCTGGAAACACCATATATTTT. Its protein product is CASGGTAYYSGNTIYF.

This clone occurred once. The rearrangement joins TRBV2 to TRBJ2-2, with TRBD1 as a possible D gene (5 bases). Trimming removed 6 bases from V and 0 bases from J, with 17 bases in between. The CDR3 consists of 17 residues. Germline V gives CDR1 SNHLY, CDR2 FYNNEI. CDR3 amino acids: CASSWSVRDPNTGELFF. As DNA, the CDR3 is TGTGCCAGCAGCTGGTCGGTCAGGGATCCGAACACCGGGGAGCTGTTTTTT.

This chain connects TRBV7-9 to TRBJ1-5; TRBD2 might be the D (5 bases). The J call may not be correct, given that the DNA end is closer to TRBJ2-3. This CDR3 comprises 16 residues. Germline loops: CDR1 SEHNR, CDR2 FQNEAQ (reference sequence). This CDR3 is CASSLGQAAGNQPQYF. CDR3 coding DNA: TGTGCCAGCAGCTTAGGGCAGGCGGCGGGCAATCAGCCCCAGTATTTT.

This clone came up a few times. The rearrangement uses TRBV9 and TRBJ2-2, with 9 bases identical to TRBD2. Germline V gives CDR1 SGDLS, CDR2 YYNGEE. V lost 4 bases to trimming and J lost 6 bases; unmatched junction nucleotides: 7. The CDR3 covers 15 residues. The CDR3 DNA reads TGTGCCAGCAGCAGGACTAGCGAGACGCCCGGGGAGCTGTTTTTT. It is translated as CASSRTSETPGELFF.

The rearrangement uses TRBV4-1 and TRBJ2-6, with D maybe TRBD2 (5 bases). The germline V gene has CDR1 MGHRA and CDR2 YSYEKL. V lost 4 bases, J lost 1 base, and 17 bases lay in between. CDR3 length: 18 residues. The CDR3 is CASSLEGYGVSGANVLTF. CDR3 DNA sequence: TGCGCCAGCAGCCTTGAGGGATACGGAGTGTCTGGGGCCAACGTCCTGACTTTC.

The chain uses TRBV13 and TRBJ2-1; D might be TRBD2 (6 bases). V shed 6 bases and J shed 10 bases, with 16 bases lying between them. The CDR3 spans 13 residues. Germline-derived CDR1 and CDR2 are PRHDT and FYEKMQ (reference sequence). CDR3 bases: TGTGCCAGCAGTTTCAATAGCGGACTGGAGCAGTTCTTC. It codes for CASSFNSGLEQFF. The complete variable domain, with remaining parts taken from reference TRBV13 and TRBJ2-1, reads AAGVIQSPRHLIKEKRETATLKCYPIPRHDTVYWYQQGPGQDPQFLISFYEKMQSDKGSIPDRFSAQQFSDYHSELNMSSLELGDSALYFCASSFNSGLEQFFGPGTRLTVL.

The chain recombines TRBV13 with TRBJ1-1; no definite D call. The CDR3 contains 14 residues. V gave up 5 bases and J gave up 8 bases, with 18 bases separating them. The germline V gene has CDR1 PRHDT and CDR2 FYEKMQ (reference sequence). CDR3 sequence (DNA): TGTGCCAGCAGCCCTAAGACGGGTTTAGTCGAAGCTTTCTTT. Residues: CASSPKTGLVEAFF.

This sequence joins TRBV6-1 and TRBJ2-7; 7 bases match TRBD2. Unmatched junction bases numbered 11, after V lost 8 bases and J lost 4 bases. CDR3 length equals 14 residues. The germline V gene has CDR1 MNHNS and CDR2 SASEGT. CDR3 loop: CASHTSQGLYEQYF. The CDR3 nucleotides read TGTGCCAGCCACACTAGCCAGGGACTATACGAGCAGTACTTC.

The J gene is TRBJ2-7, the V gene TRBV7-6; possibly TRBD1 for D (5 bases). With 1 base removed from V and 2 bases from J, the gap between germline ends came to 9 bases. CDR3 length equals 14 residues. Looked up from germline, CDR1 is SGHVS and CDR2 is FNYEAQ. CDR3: CASSLEGVAYEQYF. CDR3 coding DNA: TGTGCCAGCAGCTTAGAAGGGGTGGCCTACGAGCAGTACTTC.

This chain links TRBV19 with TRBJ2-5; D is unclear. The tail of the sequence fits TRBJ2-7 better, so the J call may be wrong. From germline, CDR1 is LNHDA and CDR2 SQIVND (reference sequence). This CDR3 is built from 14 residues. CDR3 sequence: CASSIVPESYEQYF. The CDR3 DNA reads TGTGCCAGTAGTATAGTCCCCGAATCCTACGAGCAGTACTTC.

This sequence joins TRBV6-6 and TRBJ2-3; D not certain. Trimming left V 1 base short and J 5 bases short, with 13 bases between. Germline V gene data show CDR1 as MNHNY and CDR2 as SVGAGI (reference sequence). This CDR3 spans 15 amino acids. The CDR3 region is CASSYLRVGVDTQYF. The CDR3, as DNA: TGTGCCAGCAGTTACTTACGGGTTGGAGTAGATACGCAGTATTTT.